The 18 T cell receptor beta chains in this list originate from one sample, sequenced in a study of blood T cell repertoires in COVID-19. TCRdb's copy holds only in-frame clones and misses some; the assay was immunoSEQ multiplex PCR. This sample yields about 59,000 clones, of which less than 75% are seen a single time; more than 15% belongs to the top ten. The sequenced sample was peripheral blood. The receptors were sampled from a woman aged 45-65 years with active or convalescent COVID-19.

This clone was detected once. V and J are TRBV7-2 and TRBJ2-3, with 12 positions matching TRBD2. Losses at the gene ends were 5 bases for V and 7 bases for J; bases not matched to a gene: 4. The CDR3 runs to 14 residues. CDR1 SGHTA and CDR2 FQGNSA come from the germline V gene. DNA for the CDR3: TGTGCCAGCAGCGAAGGGACTAGCGGGTATACGCAGTATTTT. It is translated as CASSEGTSGYTQYF. Full variable domain (missing parts from reference TRBV7-2 and TRBJ2-3): GAGVSQSPSNKVTEKGKDVELRCDPISGHTALYWYRQSLGQGLEFLIYFQGNSAPDKSGLPSDRFSAERTGGSVSTLTIQRTQQEDSAVYLCASSEGTSGYTQYFGPGTRLTVL.

There are a few counts of this clone. The rearrangement uses TRBV28 and TRBJ2-7; a possible D gene is TRBD1 (6 bases). The CDR3 extends over 15 amino acids. V lost 8 bases, J lost 2 bases, and 19 bases lay in between. Germline CDR1 and CDR2: MDHEN and SYDVKM. The CDR3 sequence is CASLPGNRVPYEQYF. CDR3 DNA sequence: TGTGCCAGCCTCCCGGGCAACAGGGTCCCCTACGAGCAGTACTTC. Full variable domain (outside the CDR3, taken from reference TRBV28 and TRBJ2-7): DVKVTQSSRYLVKRTGEKVFLECVQDMDHENMFWYRQDPGLGLRLIYFSYDVKMKEKGDIPEGYSVSREKKERFSLILESASTNQTSMYLCASLPGNRVPYEQYFGPGTRLTVT.

This rearrangement joins TRBV19 to TRBJ2-1; 8 positions match TRBD1. Germline CDR1 is LNHDA and CDR2 is SQIVND (reference sequence). This CDR3 contains 14 residues. Germline trimming cut 6 bases from V and 7 bases from J; bases unmatched to any gene: 8. The CDR3 sequence is CASRRDRIGNEQFF. CDR3 coding DNA: TGTGCCAGTAGGAGGGACAGGATTGGGAATGAGCAGTTCTTC. The full variable domain, in which reference TRBV19 and TRBJ2-1 provide the parts outside the CDR3, is DGGITQSPKYLFRKEGQNVTLSCEQNLNHDAMYWYRQDPGQGLRLIYYSQIVNDFQKGDIAEGYSVSREKKESFPLTVTSAQKNPTAFYLCASRRDRIGNEQFFGPGTRLTVL.

This chain uses TRBV19 with TRBJ1-1, with D uncertain. CDR1 is LNHDA and CDR2 is SQIVND in the germline V gene (reference sequence). The CDR3 runs to 13 residues. V was shortened by 5 bases and J by 5 bases, with 12 bases between the two germline ends. DNA of the CDR3: TGTGCCAGTAGTGCCAGTGTAAGAACTGAAGCTTTCTTT. Residues: CASSASVRTEAFF.

The rearrangement links TRBV4-2 to TRBJ1-4; the D gene is possibly TRBD1 (6 bases). The V gene lost 0 bases and the J gene lost 4 bases, with 18 bases spanning the gap. Germline V gives CDR1 LGHNA, CDR2 YNFKEQ. The CDR3 consists of 18 residues. DNA of the CDR3: TGTGCCAGCAGCCAAGAGTACAGGGCCCTTGGAGGTAATGAAAAACTGTTTTTT. This sequence encodes CASSQEYRALGGNEKLFF.

The chain uses TRBV4-1 and TRBJ1-1; no reliable D call. V lost 5 bases, J lost 0 bases, and 13 bases lay in between. The germline CDR1 and CDR2 sequences are MGHRA and YSYEKL. The length of the CDR3 is 15 residues. The CDR3 DNA reads TGCGCCAGCAGCTTAGCGGAAGGCATGAACACTGAAGCTTTCTTT. It codes for CASSLAEGMNTEAFF.

This chain joins TRBV7-6 and TRBJ2-5, with D perhaps TRBD1 (5 bases). Germline CDR1 is SGHVS and CDR2 is FNYEAQ. The CDR3 length is 14 residues. V was trimmed by 5 bases and J by 2 bases, leaving 12 bases between them. CDR3 loop: CASSRGHQQETQYF. The CDR3 DNA is TGTGCCAGCAGCCGCGGACACCAACAAGAGACCCAGTACTTC.

This clone turned up a few times. The chain has TRBV15 and TRBJ1-5; D is unclear. CDR1 and CDR2 (germline): LNHNV, YYDKDF (reference sequence). V lost 5 bases and J lost 3, with 8 bases in between. This CDR3 region has 13 residues. The CDR3 nucleotides are TGTGCCACCAGCCGGAGGGCCAATCAGCCCCAGCATTTT. It translates to CATSRRANQPQHF.

The chain employs TRBV27 and TRBJ1-1; weak D call: TRBD1 (5 bases). CDR3 length equals 14 residues. The V end was cut by 5 bases, the J end by 1 base, with 11 bases between. Germline CDR1 and CDR2: MNHEY and SMNVEV (reference sequence). DNA for the CDR3: TGTGCCAGCAGTACCGTGACAGCGAACACTGAAGCTTTCTTT. Translating gives CASSTVTANTEAFF.

The sample holds one count of this clone. The chain employs TRBV19 and TRBJ2-7; 9 bases are a match to TRBD1. Germline trimming cut 5 bases from V and 3 bases from J; bases unmatched to any gene: 2. CDR1 is LNHDA, CDR2 SQIVND, per germline (reference sequence). The CDR3 is 13 amino acids. This chain's CDR3 is CASSLGQGYEQYF. The CDR3 DNA follows: TGTGCCAGTAGTCTGGGACAGGGCTACGAGCAGTACTTC.

The chain uses TRBV21-1 and TRBJ2-5; the DNA was not used to check the table's D call, TRBD2. TRBV21-1 is a listed pseudogene. The CDR3 totals 16 residues. CDR3 loop: CASSLTGPGGQETQYF. Here the CDR3 DNA reads TGTGCCAGCAGCTTAACGGGCCCGGGGGGTCAAGAGACCCAGTACTTC.

The rearrangement uses TRBV30 and TRBJ2-2, with D maybe TRBD2 (5 bases). Germline V gene data show CDR1 as GTSNPN and CDR2 as SVGIG (reference sequence). The V end was cut by 0 bases, the J end by 1 base, with 15 bases between. There are 17 residues in the CDR3. The CDR3 DNA follows: TGTGCCTGGAGTGTACCCTCCAGCGGATGGAACACCGGGGAGCTGTTTTTT. Its translation is CAWSVPSSGWNTGELFF.

The chain combines TRBV7-2 with TRBJ2-7; D possibly corresponds to TRBD1 (6 bases). V lost 2 bases and J 3 bases, leaving 11 bases between the germline ends. The CDR3 totals 14 residues. Looked up from germline, CDR1 is SGHTA and CDR2 is FQGNSA. CDR3: CASSLRQGIYEQYF. The CDR3 DNA reads as TGTGCCAGCAGCTTACGGCAGGGGATCTACGAGCAGTACTTC.

V and J are TRBV30 and TRBJ1-1; 11 nucleotides agree with TRBD1. From germline, CDR1 is GTSNPN and CDR2 SVGIG (reference sequence). V dropped 3 bases and J dropped 7; count of bases not matched to a gene: 7. The CDR3 has 14 amino acids. The CDR3 coding sequence is TGTGCCTGGAGCCGAGGACAGGGGGCCTTTGAAGCTTTCTTT. It encodes CAWSRGQGAFEAFF.

V and J are TRBV4-2 and TRBJ2-5, with 9 bases identical to TRBD2. Germline trimming cut 0 bases from V and 5 bases from J; bases unmatched to any gene: 7. Germline CDR1 LGHNA, CDR2 YNFKEQ. CDR3 length: 16 amino acids. The CDR3 region is CASSQELREGLETQYF. The CDR3 DNA sequence: TGTGCCAGCAGCCAAGAGTTGCGGGAGGGCCTGGAGACCCAGTACTTC.

This sequence joins TRBV28 and TRBJ1-5; D may be TRBD1 (5 bases). The CDR3 loop spans 17 amino acids. V was pared by 5 bases and J by 9 bases, with 26 bases between. Germline V gene data show CDR1 as MDHEN and CDR2 as SYDVKM. This chain's CDR3 is CASSLPPQVGGGGPQHF. CDR3 sequence (DNA): TGTGCCAGCAGTCTTCCACCCCAGGTAGGCGGGGGTGGGCCCCAGCATTTT.

This clone was seen a few times. V usage is TRBV30 and J usage is TRBJ2-5; TRBD2 matches at 8 bases. V shed 1 base, J shed 6 bases, and the junction held 7 bases outside the gene matches. The CDR3 is made up of 14 amino acids. The V gene's germline CDR1 is GTSNPN and CDR2 SVGIG (reference sequence). In DNA form, the CDR3 reads TGTGCCTGGAGTGCCCGGGGGGGTCTGAAGACCCAGTACTTC. This sequence encodes CAWSARGGLKTQYF.

The gene calls are TRBV29-1 and TRBJ1-2; 8 positions agree with TRBD1. With 6 bases clipped from V and 2 bases from J, the junction kept 5 bases outside the gene matches. This CDR3 has 13 amino acids. CDR1 and CDR2 from the germline V gene are SQVTM and ANQGSEA. CDR3 bases: TGCAGCGTCGGACAGGGAAGGAACTATGGCTACACCTTC. Translating gives CSVGQGRNYGYTF. Filled out from reference TRBV29-1 and TRBJ1-2, the complete variable domain reads SAVISQKPSRDICQRGTSLTIQCQVDSQVTMMFWYRQQPGQSLTLIATANQGSEATYESGFVIDKFPISRPNLTFSTLTVSNMSPEDSSIYLCSVGQGRNYGYTFGSGTRLTVV.